The 26 T cell receptor beta chains presented below share a single source sample, sequenced in a study of beta chain features in type 1 diabetes. No cognate antigen is known for these TCRs. The authors reverse transcribed all of the isolated RNA, so sequencing captured expressed TCRB transcripts. Only in-frame clones appear in the TCRdb table, and some are missing; sequencing was by immunoSEQ multiplex PCR. The sample contains 600,000 to 700,000 clones, over 10% of which appear only once. General study findings and limits: Moderate yet significant TCRB CDR3 shortening was seen in Type 1 diabetes patients in all four CD4+ subsets.

The sequenced sample consisted of naive CD4+ T cells from blood. These receptors were collected from a man aged 25 to 40 with type 1 diabetes.

The chain employs TRBV5-1 and TRBJ2-5, with D possibly matching TRBD2 (6 bases). Trimming stripped 0 bases from V and 4 bases from J, with 16 bases between. The germline V gene encodes CDR1 SGHRS and CDR2 YFSETQ. The CDR3 extends over 16 amino acids. CDR3 bases: TGCGCCAGCAGCTTGGAGGGAGCGGGCCGTGGAGAGACCCAGTACTTC. Its protein is CASSLEGAGRGETQYF.

This clone was observed once. CDR3 region: CASSPYQGYNSPLHF. The CDR3 bases are TGTGCCAGCAGCCCTTACCAGGGGTATAATTCACCCCTCCACTTT. This chain connects TRBV11-2 to TRBJ1-6, with TRBD1 as a possible D gene (6 bases). The CDR3 is made up of 15 amino acids. Germline V lookup: CDR1 SGHAT, CDR2 FQNNGV. V was pared by 5 bases and J by 4 bases, with 12 bases between. The variable domain in full, completed from reference TRBV11-2 and TRBJ1-6, reads EAGVAQSPRYKIIEKRQSVAFWCNPISGHATLYWYQQILGQGPKLLIQFQNNGVVDDSQLPKDRFSAERLKGVDSTLKIQPAKLEDSAVYLCASSPYQGYNSPLHFGNGTRLTVT.

The chain is built from TRBV13 and TRBJ1-6; the match to TRBD1 covers 7 bases. The CDR3 covers 16 residues. V lost 3 bases to trimming and J lost 4 bases; unmatched junction nucleotides: 6. CDR1 and CDR2 (germline): PRHDT, FYEKMQ (reference sequence). The CDR3 region has the DNA TGTGCCAGCAGCTTGGGGACAGCCCTTTATAATTCACCCCTCCACTTT. Amino acid sequence: CASSLGTALYNSPLHF.

This chain connects TRBV11-2 to TRBJ2-7; D unresolved. This CDR3 region has 12 residues. Trimming removed 8 bases from V and 1 base from J, with 9 bases in between. The germline V gene encodes CDR1 SGHAT and CDR2 FQNNGV. CDR3 sequence (DNA): TGTGCCAGCTCAGCCCAATCCTACGAGCAGTACTTC. Encoded protein: CASSAQSYEQYF.

This clone was counted only a few times. The gene calls are TRBV5-4 and TRBJ2-7, with D perhaps TRBD1 (6 bases). Germline CDR1 SGHNT, CDR2 YYREEE (reference sequence). The V gene lost 2 bases and the J gene lost 5 bases, with 14 bases spanning the gap. The CDR3 covers 14 residues. The CDR3 loop is CASSLQGFLNEQYF. Here the CDR3 DNA reads TGTGCCAGCAGCTTACAGGGATTCCTGAACGAGCAGTACTTC.

This clone was picked up a small number of times. This chain links TRBV15 with TRBJ2-7, with no clear D. Trimming shortened V by 1 base and J by 3 bases, and 4 bases separated the two germline ends. CDR1 and CDR2 (germline): LNHNV, YYDKDF (reference sequence). This CDR3 has 12 residues. DNA for the CDR3: TGTGCCACCAGCAGAGGCAGCTACGAGCAGTACTTC. It specifies CATSRGSYEQYF. Together with reference TRBV15 and TRBJ2-7, the CDR3 gives the full variable domain: DAMVIQNPRYQVTQFGKPVTLSCSQTLNHNVMYWYQQKSSQAPKLLFHYYDKDFNNEADTPDNFQSRRPNTSFCFLDIRSPGLGDTAMYLCATSRGSYEQYFGPGTRLTVT.

V and J are TRBV7-8 and TRBJ1-1; no clear D gene. The CDR3 has 11 amino acids. Trimming removed 2 bases at V and 8 bases at J, with 6 bases between. Germline V gene lookup returns CDR1 SGHVS and CDR2 FQNEAQ. CDR3 coding DNA: TGTGCCAGCAGCTTAACGGCCGAAGCTTTCTTT. As protein: CASSLTAEAFF.

This clone has more than one count but fewer than ten. The gene calls are TRBV2 and TRBJ1-5, with D unclear. V lost 3 bases and J 4 bases, leaving 10 bases between the germline ends. Germline V gene sequence: CDR1 SNHLY, CDR2 FYNNEI. The CDR3 is 14 amino acids. CDR3 residues: CASSDQQSNQPQHF. The CDR3 nucleotides are TGTGCCAGCAGTGATCAACAGAGTAATCAGCCCCAGCATTTT.

This clone was seen more than once but under ten times. The gene calls are TRBV7-6 and TRBJ1-1, with D unresolved. The CDR3 contains 13 residues. Germline V lookup: CDR1 SGHVS, CDR2 FNYEAQ. V lost 4 bases and J 3 bases, leaving 9 bases between the germline ends. The CDR3 DNA sequence: TGTGCCAGCAGCTCCCAGGAGGACACTGAAGCTTTCTTT. This translates into CASSSQEDTEAFF.

This rearrangement joins TRBV10-3 to TRBJ2-5; 7 nucleotides agree with TRBD2. Germline V gene sequence: CDR1 ENHRY, CDR2 SYGVKD. With V trimmed by 2 bases and J by 11 bases, 5 bases remained unmatched. The CDR3 totals 12 residues. The CDR3 coding sequence is TGTGCCATCAGTGAGGGCGAGCGGGGTCAGTACTTC. Amino acid sequence: CAISEGERGQYF.

This sequence joins TRBV29-1 and TRBJ1-4, with a possible D match to TRBD1 (5 bases). There are 13 residues in the CDR3. The V gene's germline CDR1 is SQVTM and CDR2 ANQGSEA. The V end lost 6 bases, the J end lost 7 bases, and 15 bases lay between the germline ends. The CDR3 DNA follows: TGCAGCGTGAGCGAGGGGACGGGTGAAAAACTGTTTTTT. Translating it yields CSVSEGTGEKLFF. Combining the CDR3 with reference TRBV29-1 and TRBJ1-4 gives the whole variable domain SAVISQKPSRDICQRGTSLTIQCQVDSQVTMMFWYRQQPGQSLTLIATANQGSEATYESGFVIDKFPISRPNLTFSTLTVSNMSPEDSSIYLCSVSEGTGEKLFFGSGTQLSVL.

V gene TRBV11-2 combines with J gene TRBJ2-3; D gene unclear. The V end was cut by 1 base, the J end by 5 bases, with 7 bases between. Germline loops: CDR1 SGHAT, CDR2 FQNNGV. This CDR3 has 13 amino acids. This CDR3 is CASSLVGGDTQYF. CDR3 DNA: TGTGCCAGCAGCTTAGTAGGCGGAGATACGCAGTATTTT.

The chain combines TRBV11-2 with TRBJ2-1, with TRBD1 matching over 7 bases. The CDR3 covers 15 residues. In germline, CDR1 is SGHAT, CDR2 FQNNGV. V dropped 1 base and J dropped 8; count of bases not matched to a gene: 8. The CDR3 protein is CASSLGQGEIDEQFF. The CDR3 bases are TGTGCCAGCAGCTTAGGTCAGGGGGAAATAGATGAGCAGTTCTTC.

The gene calls are TRBV7-2 and TRBJ2-1; the D is unclear. This CDR3 comprises 13 residues. V was cut by 5 bases and J by 3 bases, with 8 bases left in between. Germline CDR1 reads SGHTA; CDR2 reads FQGNSA. Here the CDR3 DNA reads TGTGCCAGCAGCGTAGGGATCTACAATGAGCAGTTCTTC. The encoded protein is CASSVGIYNEQFF.

A few counts support this clone. This chain joins TRBV9 and TRBJ2-7, with 7 bases lining up with TRBD1. With 4 bases clipped from V and 3 bases from J, the junction kept 10 bases outside the gene matches. The germline V gene encodes CDR1 SGDLS and CDR2 YYNGEE. The CDR3 extends over 15 amino acids. The CDR3 sequence is CASSPGQFEFYEQYF. The DNA for the CDR3 is TGTGCCAGCAGCCCGGGACAGTTCGAATTCTACGAGCAGTACTTC.

This clone was recorded a few times. The V call is TRBV7-2, the J call TRBJ2-3, with D perhaps given as TRBD1 or TRBD2 (6 bases each). Deletions cut 7 bases from V and 3 bases from J, with 20 bases between. Germline V gives CDR1 SGHTA, CDR2 FQGNSA. The CDR3 loop spans 16 amino acids. For the CDR3, the DNA is TGTGCCAGCAACCGAGAGGGGGGACCGAATACAGATACGCAGTATTTT. Protein: CASNREGGPNTDTQYF.

The chain combines TRBV5-1 with TRBJ1-1; 7 nucleotides align to TRBD1. The CDR3 sequence is 14 residues long. Looked up from germline, CDR1 is SGHRS and CDR2 is YFSETQ. Trimming at V came to 2 bases and at J to 7 bases, leaving 8 bases not matched to a gene. CDR3 loop: CASSFQTGTGEAFF. CDR3 nucleotides: TGCGCCAGCAGCTTCCAGACAGGGACCGGTGAAGCTTTCTTT.

In nucleotides, the CDR3 is TGTGCCAGCAGTGCCCGACTAGCGGGGCCACGAGAGACCCAGTACTTC. This sequence encodes CASSARLAGPRETQYF. The chain links TRBV6-1 to TRBJ2-5; 11 bases are a match to TRBD2. The V gene's germline CDR1 is MNHNS and CDR2 SASEGT. With V trimmed by 4 bases and J by 4 bases, 8 bases remained unmatched. This CDR3 region has 16 residues.

In its sample, this clone was seen a few times. V usage is TRBV29-1 and J usage is TRBJ2-7; D is possibly TRBD2 (6 bases). Trimming shortened V by 4 bases and J by 6 bases, and 19 bases separated the two germline ends. The germline V gene encodes CDR1 SQVTM and CDR2 ANQGSEA. The CDR3 spans 14 residues. The CDR3 spells CSVVGAQRAVEQYF. The CDR3 DNA follows: TGCAGCGTTGTCGGGGCCCAGCGGGCTGTCGAGCAGTACTTC.

In this sample, this clone turned up a few times. The chain uses TRBV5-1 and TRBJ1-6; 8 nucleotides line up with TRBD1. CDR3 length: 16 amino acids. V was pared by 0 bases and J by 5 bases, with 4 bases of the junction left unmatched. The germline V gene has CDR1 SGHRS and CDR2 YFSETQ. The CDR3 here is CASSLAPGGNNSPLHF. In nucleotides, the CDR3 is TGCGCCAGCAGCTTGGCCCCAGGGGGCAATAATTCACCCCTCCACTTT. Full variable domain (remainder filled in from reference TRBV5-1 and TRBJ1-6): KAGVTQTPRYLIKTRGQQVTLSCSPISGHRSVSWYQQTPGQGLQFLFEYFSETQRNKGNFPGRFSGRQFSNSRSEMNVSTLELGDSALYLCASSLAPGGNNSPLHFGNGTRLTVT.

This clone was seen more than once but under ten times. The V gene is TRBV5-1, the J gene TRBJ2-2; tentative D call: TRBD1 (6 bases). Trimming pared 8 bases from V and 1 base from J, leaving 15 bases between. CDR1 SGHRS and CDR2 YFSETQ come from the germline V gene. The CDR3 is made up of 15 amino acids. The CDR3 region has the DNA TGCGCCAGTCGAATACAGGGCAGGAACACCGGGGAGCTGTTTTTT. Translated, it gives CASRIQGRNTGELFF.

There are a few counts of this clone. CDR3 sequence reads: CASSDRLTGELFF. CDR3 sequence (DNA): TGTGCCAGTAGTGACAGATTGACCGGGGAGCTGTTTTTT. This chain joins TRBV19 and TRBJ2-2, with D tentatively TRBD1 (5 bases). The CDR3 has 13 residues. Deletions cut 5 bases from V and 5 bases from J, with 9 bases between. CDR1 and CDR2 from the germline V gene are LNHDA and SQIVND (reference sequence).

As for this clone: Other DNA variants within this sample encode the same CDR3. The rearrangement links TRBV20-1 to TRBJ2-3; no clear D gene. Trimming cost V 5 bases and J 3 bases, with 6 bases left between them. This CDR3 has 11 residues. Germline CDR1 DFQATT, CDR2 SNEGSKA (reference sequence). Written as DNA, the CDR3 is TGCAGTGCTCCCCTGACAGATACGCAGTATTTT. Translating it yields CSAPLTDTQYF.

Worth noting for this clone: The identical CDR3 is also encoded by other nucleotide sequences in the sample. The chain has TRBV6-5 and TRBJ1-2, with unresolved D. The CDR3 has 13 amino acids. Per germline, CDR1 MNHEY and CDR2 SVGAGI. The germline V and J ends were trimmed by 2 bases and 5 bases, with 9 bases remaining between them. The CDR3 DNA follows: TGTGCCAGCAGTTACAGATTAACTTATGGCTACACCTTC. It encodes CASSYRLTYGYTF.

This clone was counted a few times. The rearrangement links TRBV9 to TRBJ1-1, with unresolved D. Trimming shortened V by 1 base and J by 1 base, and 8 bases separated the two germline ends. The germline gives CDR1 SGDLS, CDR2 YYNGEE. The CDR3 has 14 amino acids. CDR3 sequence reads: CASSVTESNTEAFF. In DNA, the CDR3 is TGTGCCAGCAGCGTAACAGAATCGAACACTGAAGCTTTCTTT.

There are a few counts of this clone. The V call is TRBV7-9, the J call TRBJ1-5; maybe TRBD1 (5 bases). CDR3 size: 13 residues. Germline lookup yields CDR1 SEHNR and CDR2 FQNEAQ (reference sequence). V shed 6 bases and J shed 6 bases, with 12 bases lying between them. CDR3 sequence (DNA): TGTGCCAGCAGTCCGGGGCCTCCTCAGCCCCAGCATTTT. The encoded protein is CASSPGPPQPQHF.